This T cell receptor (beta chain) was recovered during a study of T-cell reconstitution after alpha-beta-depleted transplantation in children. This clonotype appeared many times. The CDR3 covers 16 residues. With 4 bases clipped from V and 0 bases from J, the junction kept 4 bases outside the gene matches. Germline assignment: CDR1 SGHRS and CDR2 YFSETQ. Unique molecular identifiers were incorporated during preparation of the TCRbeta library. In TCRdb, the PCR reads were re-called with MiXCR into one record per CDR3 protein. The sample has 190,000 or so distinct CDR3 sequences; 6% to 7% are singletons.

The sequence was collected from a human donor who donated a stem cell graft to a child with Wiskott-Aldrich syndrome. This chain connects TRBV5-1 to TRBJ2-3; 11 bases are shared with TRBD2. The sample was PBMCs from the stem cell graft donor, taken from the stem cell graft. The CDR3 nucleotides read TGCGCCAGCAGCCCGGGACTAGCGGAGAGCACAGATACGCAGTATTTT. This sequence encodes CASSPGLAESTDTQYF.